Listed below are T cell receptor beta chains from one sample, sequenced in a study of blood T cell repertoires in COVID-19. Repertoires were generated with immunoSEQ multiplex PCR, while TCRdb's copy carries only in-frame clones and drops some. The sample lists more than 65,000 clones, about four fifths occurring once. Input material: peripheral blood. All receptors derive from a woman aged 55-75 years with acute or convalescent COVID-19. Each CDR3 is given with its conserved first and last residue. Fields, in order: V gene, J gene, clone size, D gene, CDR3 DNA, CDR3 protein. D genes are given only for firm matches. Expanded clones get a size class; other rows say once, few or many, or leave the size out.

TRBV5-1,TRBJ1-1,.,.,TGCGCCAGCAGCTTGGAGGGGCGCGGAACTGAAGCTTTCTTT,CASSLEGRGTEAFF
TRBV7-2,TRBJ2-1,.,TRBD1,TGTGCCAGCAGCGTAGACAGGGGGAATGAGCAGTTCTTC,CASSVDRGNEQFF
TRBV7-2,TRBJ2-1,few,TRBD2,TGTGCCAGCAGCTTAGTCCTAGCGGGAGACAATGAGCAGTTCTTC,CASSLVLAGDNEQFF
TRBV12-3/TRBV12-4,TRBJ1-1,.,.,TGTGCCAGCAGGCTAGTCGGGGAGGCTGAAGCTTTCTTT,CASRLVGEAEAFF
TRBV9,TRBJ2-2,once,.,TGTGCCAGCAGCGTAGTTCGTTCCGGGGAGCTGTTTTTT,CASSVVRSGELFF
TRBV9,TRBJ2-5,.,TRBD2,TGTGCCAGCAGCGTAGTTGCTAGCGGGCCTGGTCTCCAAGAGACCCAGTACTTC,CASSVVASGPGLQETQYF
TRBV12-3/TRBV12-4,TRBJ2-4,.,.,TGTGCCAGCAGTTTGGGGGCCCTACCTAGAATCTTCTTC,CASSLGALPRIFF
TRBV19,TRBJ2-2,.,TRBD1,TGTGCCAGTAGCACCGGGACAGGATACACCGGGGAGCTGTTTTTT,CASSTGTGYTGELFF
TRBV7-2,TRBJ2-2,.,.,TGTGCCAGCAGCCCGACACGGTTGGCCGGGGAGCTGTTTTTT,CASSPTRLAGELFF
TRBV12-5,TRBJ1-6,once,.,TGTGCTAGTGGGTCGAACAATAATTCACCCCTCCACTTT,CASGSNNNSPLHF
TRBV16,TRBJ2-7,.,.,TGTGCCAGCAGCCAATTACAGGTATACGGGCAGTACTTC,CASSQLQVYGQYF
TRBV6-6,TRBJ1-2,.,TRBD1,TGTGCCAGCAGGACAAGGATGGGACAGGACCACTATGGCTACACCTTC,CASRTRMGQDHYGYTF
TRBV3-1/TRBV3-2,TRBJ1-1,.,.,TGTGCCAGCAGCCAAGGGGGGGGACAGAACACTGAAGCTTTCTTT,CASSQGGGQNTEAFF
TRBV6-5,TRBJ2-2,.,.,TGTGCCAGCAGCTGGACGGACTTCACCGGGGAGCTGTTTTTT,CASSWTDFTGELFF
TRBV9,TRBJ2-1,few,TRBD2,TGTGCCAGCAGCGTAGACGGACTAGCGGCGGGGGATGAGCAGTTCTTC,CASSVDGLAAGDEQFF
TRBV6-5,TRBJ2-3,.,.,TGTGCCAGCAGCCGAACTAGTTCCCGGAGAGATACGCAGTATTTT,CASSRTSSRRDTQYF
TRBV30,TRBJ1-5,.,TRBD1,TGTGCCTGGAGAACAAAAAGGACAGGGGATCAGCCCCAGCATTTT,CAWRTKRTGDQPQHF
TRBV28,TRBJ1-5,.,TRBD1,TGTGCCAGCTTGGGACAGGGGGGGAATCAGCCCCAGCATTTT,CASLGQGGNQPQHF
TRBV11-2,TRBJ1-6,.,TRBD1,TGTGCCAGCAGTTCGACAGGGGGCAATTCACCCCTCCACTTT,CASSSTGGNSPLHF
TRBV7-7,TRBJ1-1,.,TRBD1,TGTGCTAGCAGCTTCCGAATGGATCCCCGGGACAGGTCCTTGAACACTGAAGCTTTCTTT,CASSFRMDPRDRSLNTEAFF
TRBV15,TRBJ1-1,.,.,TGTGCCACCAGCAGAGATCGAGGGACTGAAGCTTTCTTT,CATSRDRGTEAFF
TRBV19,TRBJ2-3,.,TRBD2,TGTGCCAGTAGTATAGATCCTGAGCGGGGGGGATTAGATACGCAGTATTTT,CASSIDPERGGLDTQYF
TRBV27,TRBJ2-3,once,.,TGTGCCAGCAGTCGACCCCTAGCATCCCCGCAGTATTTT,CASSRPLASPQYF
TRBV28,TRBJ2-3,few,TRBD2,TGTGCCAGCAGCCGACTAGCGGGTGTGGATACGCAGTATTTT,CASSRLAGVDTQYF
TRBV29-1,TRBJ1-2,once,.,TGCAGCGCCCAGGGGCTTAGTGGCTACACCTTC,CSAQGLSGYTF
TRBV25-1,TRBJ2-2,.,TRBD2,TGTGCCAGCCGCGGGGGGGCCACCGGGGAGCTGTTTTTT,CASRGGATGELFF
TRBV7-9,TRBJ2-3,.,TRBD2,TGTGCCAGCAGCTTGGGACTAGCGGGGGATACGCAGTATTTT,CASSLGLAGDTQYF
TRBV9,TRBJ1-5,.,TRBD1,TGTGCCAGCAGCCCAGGACAGGTTAATCAGCCCCAGCATTTT,CASSPGQVNQPQHF
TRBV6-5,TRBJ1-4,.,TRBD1,TGTGCCAGCAGTTACTCGACAGGGGGCCTTGAAAAACTGTTTTTT,CASSYSTGGLEKLFF
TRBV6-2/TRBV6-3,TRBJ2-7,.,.,TGTGCCAGCAGCCTACAACTACAATTTCTCGAGCAGTACTTC,CASSLQLQFLEQYF
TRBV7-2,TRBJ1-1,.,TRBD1,TGTGCCAGCAGCTTAATGGGACAGGGAAAGACTGAAGCTTTCTTT,CASSLMGQGKTEAFF
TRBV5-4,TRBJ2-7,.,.,TGTGCCAGCAGCATCGGGGCCTACGAGCAGTACTTC,CASSIGAYEQYF
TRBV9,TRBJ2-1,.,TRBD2,TGTGCCAGCAGCCCACCGGGGAGGTGGGGGGGTAATGAGCAGTTCTTC,CASSPPGRWGGNEQFF
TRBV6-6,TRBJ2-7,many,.,TGTGCCAGCAGGGCCGCAGTGGGGGGAGACGAGCAGTACTTC,CASRAAVGGDEQYF
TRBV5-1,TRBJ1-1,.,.,TGCGCCAGCAGGATAGGGGAGAACACTGAAGCTTTCTTT,CASRIGENTEAFF
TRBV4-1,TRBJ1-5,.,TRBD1,TGCGCCAGCAGCCTCCGGGACAGGGGGCAGCCCCAGCATTTT,CASSLRDRGQPQHF
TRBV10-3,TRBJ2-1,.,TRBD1,TGTGCCATCAGTGAGTCTGCAGGGGGCGTAAACAATGAGCAGTTCTTC,CAISESAGGVNNEQFF
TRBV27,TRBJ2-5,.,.,TGTGCCAGCAGTTGGCAGGGGCAAGAGACCCAGTACTTC,CASSWQGQETQYF
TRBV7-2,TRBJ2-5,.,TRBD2,TGTGCCAGCACCTCCTTCCCCCGGGGGGGGGAGACCCAGTACTTC,CASTSFPRGGETQYF
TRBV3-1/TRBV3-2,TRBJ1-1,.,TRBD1,TGTGCCAGCAGCCACGTCATCGCAGGGGGTGAAGCTTTCTTT,CASSHVIAGGEAFF
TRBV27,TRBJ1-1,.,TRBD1,TGTGCCAGCAGTTTCACAGGGGTAGCTGAAGCTTTCTTT,CASSFTGVAEAFF
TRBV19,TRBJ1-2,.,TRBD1,TGTGCCTCAAAACCGGGACAGGGTAACGCTGGCTACACCTTC,CASKPGQGNAGYTF
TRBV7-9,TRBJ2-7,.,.,TGTGCCAGCAGCTTGAGCACCTCCTACGAGCAGTACTTC,CASSLSTSYEQYF
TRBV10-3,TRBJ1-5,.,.,TGTGCCATCAGTGAGGAGGGATGGAGCAATCAGCCCCAGCATTTT,CAISEEGWSNQPQHF
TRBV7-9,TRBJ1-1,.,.,TGTGCCAGCAGCTTAGCTACTACTGAAGCTTTCTTT,CASSLATTEAFF
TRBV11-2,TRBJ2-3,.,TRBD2,TGTGCCAGCAGCCCCTTCCCCGGGGGAGGGAATACGCAGTATTTT,CASSPFPGGGNTQYF
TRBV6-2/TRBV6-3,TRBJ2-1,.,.,TGTGCCAGCAGTTACCCCAGGGGCAATGAGCAGTTCTTC,CASSYPRGNEQFF
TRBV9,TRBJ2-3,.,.,TGTGCCAGCAGCGTAGACTCAGATACGCAGTATTTT,CASSVDSDTQYF
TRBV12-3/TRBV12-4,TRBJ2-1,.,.,TGTGCCAGCAGGGCGACTAGGACTGATGAGCAGTTCTTC,CASRATRTDEQFF
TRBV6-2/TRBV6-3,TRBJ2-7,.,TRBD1,TGTGCCAGCACCCCGACAGGGGTTCCCCAAGCTCATTCCTACGAGCAGTACTTC,CASTPTGVPQAHSYEQYF
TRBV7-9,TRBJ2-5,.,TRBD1,TGTGCCAGCACTTTTCGAACAGGGGGCCAAGAGACCCAGTACTTC,CASTFRTGGQETQYF
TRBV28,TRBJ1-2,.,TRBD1,TGTGCCAGCAGAGACCGGGACAGGGGGCTAGGCTACACCTTC,CASRDRDRGLGYTF